These 23 T cell receptor beta chains were sequenced from one sample in a study of cytomegalovirus exposure and HLA in healthy donors. The PCR ran on 60 Vbeta and 13 Jbeta primers. Assay used: immunoSEQ multiplex PCR; TCRdb lists only in-frame clones, some missing. Here the sample spans some 170,000 clones, around four fifths being singletons. Input material: PBMCs. The source of these receptors is a woman between 18 and 30 years old in good health and CMV-seronegative.

This clone appeared a single time. The V call is TRBV7-2, the J call TRBJ1-2; 7 bases fit TRBD1. V lost 1 base to trimming and J lost 5 bases; unmatched junction nucleotides: 4. The CDR3 spans 14 residues. Germline lookup yields CDR1 SGHTA and CDR2 FQGNSA. The CDR3 reads CASSLEAGGYGYTF. CDR3 coding DNA: TGTGCCAGCAGCTTAGAGGCAGGGGGGTATGGCTACACCTTC.

The rearrangement uses TRBV19 and TRBJ2-5; perhaps TRBD2 as D (6 bases). From germline, CDR1 is LNHDA and CDR2 SQIVND (reference sequence). Trimming cost V 3 bases and J 5 bases, with 13 bases left between them. The length of the CDR3 is 14 residues. The CDR3 here is CASSIIGGGETQYF. CDR3 sequence (DNA): TGTGCCAGTAGTATCATCGGGGGTGGTGAGACCCAGTACTTC.

This clone turned up a few times. This rearrangement joins TRBV6-4 to TRBJ2-2; D ambiguous. CDR1 and CDR2 from the germline V gene are MRHNA and SNTAGT. V lost 2 bases to trimming and J lost 6 bases, with 7 bases between them. The CDR3 is made up of 13 amino acids. DNA of the CDR3: TGTGCCAGCAGTGACGGCGAGGCCGGGGAGCTGTTTTTT. Its protein product is CASSDGEAGELFF.

The chain uses TRBV2 and TRBJ2-5; D may be TRBD1 (5 bases). TRBJ2-7 explains the end of the DNA better; the J call may be wrong. Germline values: CDR1 SNHLY, CDR2 FYNNEI. The CDR3 runs to 14 residues. Here the CDR3 reads CASSSDRSSYEQYF. The CDR3 DNA follows: TGTGCCAGCAGTTCAGACAGAAGCTCCTACGAGCAGTACTTC.

The chain carries TRBV15 and TRBJ1-2; D uncertain. V dropped 0 bases and J dropped 3 bases, with 11 bases sitting between them. Per the germline V gene, CDR1 is LNHNV and CDR2 is YYDKDF (reference sequence). The CDR3 covers 15 residues. CDR3 sequence (DNA): TGTGCCACCAGCAGAGATCCGTCGGGTGACTATGGCTACACCTTC. Protein product: CATSRDPSGDYGYTF.

Only a few counts were recorded for this clone. The chain combines TRBV6-1 with TRBJ2-3; TRBD1 agrees at 7 bases. V gave up 8 bases and J gave up 0 bases; unmatched junction bases: 8. CDR3 length equals 15 residues. The germline V gene has CDR1 MNHNS and CDR2 SASEGT. CDR3 loop: CASGLTGASTDTQYF. In DNA, the CDR3 is TGTGCCAGCGGTCTAACAGGGGCTAGCACAGATACGCAGTATTTT.

J is TRBJ2-1 and V is TRBV6-5, with 12 bases identical to TRBD2. The CDR3 length is 13 residues. After removal of 5 bases from V and 14 bases from J, the junction contained 7 bases not matched to a gene. Germline CDR1 and CDR2: MNHEY and SVGAGI. The CDR3 sequence: CASSTLAGGSEFF. The CDR3 DNA reads as TGTGCCAGCAGTACCCTAGCGGGAGGGTCGGAGTTCTTC.

J is TRBJ1-5 and V is TRBV30, with 7 positions matching TRBD1. V shed 2 bases, J shed 1 base, and the junction held 8 bases outside the gene matches. Germline V gives CDR1 GTSNPN, CDR2 SVGIG (reference sequence). The CDR3 contains 16 residues. CDR3 bases: TGTGCCTGGAGTTACGGGGCAGGGGGGAGCAATCAGCCCCAGCATTTT. Residues: CAWSYGAGGSNQPQHF.

The V call is TRBV7-2, the J call TRBJ1-1, with no clear D. Germline V lookup: CDR1 SGHTA, CDR2 FQGNSA. V dropped 1 base and J dropped 6 bases, with 9 bases sitting between them. This CDR3 is built from 13 residues. The CDR3 DNA sequence: TGTGCCAGCAGCTTAGGAGGGCAGCCTGAAGCTTTCTTT. Its protein product is CASSLGGQPEAFF.

The chain links TRBV18 to TRBJ2-1, with 8 bases aligning to TRBD1. With V trimmed by 6 bases and J by 5 bases, 12 bases remained unmatched. The CDR3 is 16 amino acids. Looked up from germline, CDR1 is KGHSH and CDR2 is LQKENI. DNA for the CDR3: TGTGCCAGCTCCCACGACAGGGGTCGGGCCAACAATGAGCAGTTCTTC. Its translation is CASSHDRGRANNEQFF.

This clone was counted once. CDR3 bases: TGTGCCAGCAGCTTGGCCGCCGGGGCCTACGAGCAGTACTTC. Translating it yields CASSLAAGAYEQYF. The V and J genes are TRBV5-4 and TRBJ2-7, with D possibly being TRBD2 (5 bases). The CDR3 consists of 14 residues. Between the trimmed V and J ends, which lost 0 bases and 2 bases, there was a span of 9 bases. Germline lookup yields CDR1 SGHNT and CDR2 YYREEE (reference sequence).

The chain employs TRBV7-9 and TRBJ1-2; 7 bases map to TRBD1. This CDR3 comprises 13 residues. Germline-derived CDR1 and CDR2 are SEHNR and FQNEAQ (reference sequence). With V trimmed by 5 bases and J by 6 bases, 6 bases remained unmatched. This chain's CDR3 is CASSLTGVHGYTF. In DNA form, the CDR3 reads TGTGCCAGCAGCCTAACAGGGGTTCATGGCTACACCTTC.

The chain carries TRBV19 and TRBJ2-5; D possibly corresponds to TRBD2 (6 bases). The DNA matches TRBJ2-7 better at its end, which makes the J call doubtful. CDR3 size: 15 residues. Germline V gene data show CDR1 as LNHDA and CDR2 as SQIVND (reference sequence). The CDR3 loop reads CASSISGGSSYEQYF. The CDR3 DNA reads as TGTGCCAGTAGTATTTCCGGGGGATCCTCCTACGAGCAGTACTTC.

This clone was picked up one time. This rearrangement joins TRBV28 to TRBJ1-1; 8 positions agree with TRBD1. CDR1 and CDR2 (germline): MDHEN, SYDVKM. This CDR3 has 14 amino acids. V lost 2 bases to trimming and J lost 11 bases; unmatched junction nucleotides: 10. The CDR3 here is CASSLPTPQGAAFF. For the CDR3, the DNA is TGTGCCAGCAGTTTACCGACTCCCCAGGGGGCCGCTTTCTTT.

This clone showed up just once. CDR3 DNA: TGTGCCAGCAGCGTAGAGACTAGCGGGGGAGGGGGGGAGCTGTTTTTT. Its protein product is CASSVETSGGGGELFF. The chain combines TRBV9 with TRBJ2-2; 12 positions agree with TRBD2. J lost 8 bases, V lost 0 bases, and 5 bases had no gene match. Germline V gene sequence: CDR1 SGDLS, CDR2 YYNGEE. There are 16 residues in the CDR3.

The chain employs TRBV6-1 and TRBJ1-3, with a weak D call TRBD1 (6 bases). The V gene lost 4 bases and the J gene lost 3 bases, with 16 bases spanning the gap. CDR1 and CDR2 (germline): MNHNS, SASEGT. The CDR3 sequence is 16 residues long. The CDR3 DNA reads as TGTGCCAGCAGTGCCTACAGGGTCCGTGTTGGAAACACCATATATTTT. Translating gives CASSAYRVRVGNTIYF.

The chain employs TRBV28 and TRBJ1-6; no clear D. The V gene lost 3 bases and the J gene lost 0 bases, with 12 bases spanning the gap. The CDR3 spans 17 residues. Per germline, CDR1 MDHEN and CDR2 SYDVKM. The CDR3 nucleotides read TGTGCCAGCAGTTTCACCCCTCGGAGCTCCTATAATTCACCCCTCCACTTT. Amino acid sequence: CASSFTPRSSYNSPLHF.

The J gene is TRBJ1-2, the V gene TRBV2; possibly TRBD1 for D (5 bases). V lost 6 bases to trimming and J lost 0 bases, with 8 bases between them. The CDR3 extends over 13 amino acids. Per the germline V gene, CDR1 is SNHLY and CDR2 is FYNNEI. CDR3 nucleotide sequence: TGTGCCAGCAGACAGGCGACTAACTATGGCTACACCTTC. Protein sequence: CASRQATNYGYTF. Together with reference TRBV2 and TRBJ1-2, the CDR3 gives the full variable domain: EPEVTQTPSHQVTQMGQEVILRCVPISNHLYFYWYRQILGQKVEFLVSFYNNEISEKSEIFDDQFSVERPDGSNFTLKIRSTKLEDSAMYFCASRQATNYGYTFGSGTRLTVV.

V usage is TRBV2 and J usage is TRBJ1-4; 7 bases are a match to TRBD1. The germline CDR1 and CDR2 sequences are SNHLY and FYNNEI. The V and J ends lost 6 bases and 4 bases, in that order; junction bases with no gene match: 5. This CDR3 is 14 amino acids long. The CDR3: CASSGDSHNEKLFF. The CDR3 DNA is TGTGCCAGCAGCGGGGACAGTCATAATGAAAAACTGTTTTTT. Drawing the rest from reference TRBV2 and TRBJ1-4, the complete variable domain is EPEVTQTPSHQVTQMGQEVILRCVPISNHLYFYWYRQILGQKVEFLVSFYNNEISEKSEIFDDQFSVERPDGSNFTLKIRSTKLEDSAMYFCASSGDSHNEKLFFGSGTQLSVL.

This clone was seen more than once but under ten times. J is TRBJ1-2 and V is TRBV29-1, with D hard to call. Trimming pared 5 bases from V and 4 bases from J, leaving 8 bases between. Germline V CDR1 and CDR2: SQVTM, ANQGSEA. The CDR3 loop spans 11 amino acids. The chain's CDR3 is CSVSDSYGYTF. In nucleotides, the CDR3 is TGCAGCGTTTCGGACTCCTATGGCTACACCTTC. The entire variable domain, with the rest obtained from reference TRBV29-1 and TRBJ1-2, is as follows: SAVISQKPSRDICQRGTSLTIQCQVDSQVTMMFWYRQQPGQSLTLIATANQGSEATYESGFVIDKFPISRPNLTFSTLTVSNMSPEDSSIYLCSVSDSYGYTFGSGTRLTVV.

The CDR3 sequence: CASSRVNARSGANVLTF. The CDR3 nucleotides are TGTGCCAGCAGCCGAGTAAATGCGCGGTCTGGGGCCAACGTCCTGACTTTC. The chain has TRBV4-2 and TRBJ2-6; D is undetermined. Trimming stripped 4 bases from V and 1 base from J, with 14 bases between. Looked up from germline, CDR1 is LGHNA and CDR2 is YNFKEQ. The CDR3 runs 17 residues.

A remark on this clone: Other DNA sequences from this sample encode an identical CDR3 as well. The chain carries TRBV7-9 and TRBJ2-7; TRBD1 matches at 7 bases. The V gene's germline CDR1 is SEHNR and CDR2 FQNEAQ (reference sequence). The junction had 4 bases not matched to a gene; V was cut back by 1 base and J by 4 bases. The CDR3 consists of 14 residues. DNA for the CDR3: TGTGCCAGCAGCTTAGGAGGGACAGTTTACGAGCAGTACTTC. Translating it yields CASSLGGTVYEQYF.

The chain has TRBV29-1 and TRBJ1-1; D gene unclear. The V end was cut by 7 bases, the J end by 3 bases, with 12 bases between. This CDR3 contains 12 residues. The germline V gene encodes CDR1 SQVTM and CDR2 ANQGSEA. The DNA for the CDR3 is TGCAGCGACCGTTCACGGGACACTGAAGCTTTCTTT. Protein: CSDRSRDTEAFF.